Listed below are T cell receptor beta chains from one sample, sequenced in a study of blood T cell repertoires in COVID-19. Some clones are missing from TCRdb's copy, which holds only in-frame ones; the method was immunoSEQ multiplex PCR. Seen here are 200,000 to 300,000 clones, 80% to 85% observed once, and the top ten hold around 3.4%. Material for sequencing was peripheral blood. The receptors were sampled from a woman between 18 and 29 years old with acute or convalescent COVID-19. CDR3s include the opening cysteine and the closing phenylalanine or tryptophan. Clone size appears in some rows only: once, few, many, or a class for an expanded clone.

J | length | size | V | CDR3
TRBJ1-5 | 16 | . | TRBV19 | CASCSAGQGGGESQHF
TRBJ1-5 | 15 | once | TRBV28 | CASSLRDRPNQPQHF
TRBJ1-1 | 16 | . | TRBV6-2/TRBV6-3 | CASSLPPWTGNTEAFF
TRBJ2-4 | 14 | once | TRBV27 | CASTVGITKNIQYF
TRBJ2-3 | 15 | . | TRBV14 | CASSQVLTSGQAQYF
TRBJ2-2 | 14 | . | TRBV29-1 | CSVERAGGPGELFF
TRBJ2-1 | 11 | . | TRBV3-1/TRBV3-2 | CASSRRNEQFF
TRBJ2-1 | 17 | once | TRBV7-2 | CASSLAGTSGSYNEQFF
TRBJ2-7 | 16 | . | TRBV2 | CATLGASGRIYYEQYF
TRBJ1-2 | 15 | . | TRBV3-1/TRBV3-2 | CASSQDRSGVGGYTF
TRBJ1-2 | 13 | . | TRBV12-3/TRBV12-4 | CASSSDRDYGYTF
TRBJ2-2 | 17 | . | TRBV19 | CASTVIAGYQNTGELFF
TRBJ2-1 | 18 | . | TRBV19 | CASSVGLAGGSSYNEQFF
TRBJ2-2 | 18 | . | TRBV21-1 | CASSKGKGACCSTGELFF
TRBJ1-2 | 14 | . | TRBV19 | CASSILGQAYGYTF
TRBJ2-3 | 12 | . | TRBV12-3/TRBV12-4 | CASSPLSDTQYF
TRBJ2-2 | 16 | . | TRBV7-8 | CASRPFSGQNTGELFF
TRBJ1-1 | 14 | . | TRBV4-3 | CASSHGPGGPEAFF
TRBJ1-3 | 16 | . | TRBV6-5 | CASSYRHESSGNTIYF
TRBJ1-2 | 14 | . | TRBV27 | CASSLRGTDYGYTF
TRBJ2-7 | 14 | . | TRBV25-1 | CASSSGLAVPKQYF
TRBJ2-5 | 14 | . | TRBV18 | CASSPTAFGETQYF
TRBJ2-1 | 18 | . | TRBV2 | CANYGTSGSTPPYNEQFF
TRBJ1-6 | 15 | few | TRBV5-1 | CASSLGTGDNSPLHF
TRBJ1-6 | 15 | . | TRBV28 | CASFSRTGRNSPLHF
TRBJ1-1 | 14 | . | TRBV5-1 | CASWDRGRNTEAFF
TRBJ2-1 | 15 | . | TRBV9 | CASSVSQGFPLEQFF
TRBJ1-4 | 15 | . | TRBV7-6 | CASSRGQGTNEKLFF
TRBJ2-3 | 16 | . | TRBV6-6 | CASSYSDYSITDTQYF
TRBJ1-1 | 14 | . | TRBV3-1/TRBV3-2 | CASTPGQYNTEAFF
TRBJ1-2 | 12 | . | TRBV30 | CAWSGGGIGYTF
TRBJ2-1 | 18 | once | TRBV29-1 | CSVEDLVARQGSFNEQFF
TRBJ2-3 | 13 | . | TRBV29-1 | CSVGTGVMNTQYF
TRBJ2-1 | 15 | . | TRBV7-3 | CASSLEAGGHNEQFF
TRBJ1-5 | 15 | . | TRBV30 | CAWSRDNLYNQPQHF
TRBJ1-1 | 15 | . | TRBV4-3 | CASSQDLEGITEAFF
TRBJ2-5 | 16 | . | TRBV7-8 | CASSARSLAAQETQYF
TRBJ1-2 | 15 | few | TRBV18 | CASSAAGRGLNGYTF
TRBJ2-1 | 16 | . | TRBV13 | CASSMRWDRVRGEQFF
TRBJ1-3 | 15 | . | TRBV7-2 | CASSPQGARGNTIYF
TRBJ1-2 | 11 | . | TRBV6-5 | CASRGTASYTF
TRBJ1-1 | 14 | . | TRBV28 | CASSGTGVNTEAFF
TRBJ1-5 | 14 | once | TRBV6-2/TRBV6-3 | CASSLGGPNQPQHF